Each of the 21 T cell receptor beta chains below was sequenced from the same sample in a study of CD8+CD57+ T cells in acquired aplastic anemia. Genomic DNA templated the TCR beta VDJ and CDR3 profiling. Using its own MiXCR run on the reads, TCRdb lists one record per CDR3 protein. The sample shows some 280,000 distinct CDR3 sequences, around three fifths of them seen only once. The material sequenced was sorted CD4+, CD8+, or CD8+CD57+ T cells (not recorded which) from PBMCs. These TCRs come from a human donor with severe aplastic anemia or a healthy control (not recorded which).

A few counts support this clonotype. The CDR3 nucleotides read TGTGCCAGCAGCTTAGCGGTAGGATCCTACGAGCAGTACTTC. Translation: CASSLAVGSYEQYF. The rearrangement uses TRBV7-6 and TRBJ2-7; D uncertain. Germline CDR1 reads SGHVS; CDR2 reads FNYEAQ. The CDR3 covers 14 residues. V shed 0 bases and J shed 1 base, with 7 bases lying between them.

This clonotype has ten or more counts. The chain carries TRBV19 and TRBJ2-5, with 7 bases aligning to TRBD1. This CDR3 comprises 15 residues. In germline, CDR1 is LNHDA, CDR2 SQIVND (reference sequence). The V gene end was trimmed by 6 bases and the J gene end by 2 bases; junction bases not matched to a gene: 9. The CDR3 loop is CASRPPGQRQETQYF. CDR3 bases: TGTGCCAGTAGACCCCCGGGACAGAGACAAGAGACCCAGTACTTC.

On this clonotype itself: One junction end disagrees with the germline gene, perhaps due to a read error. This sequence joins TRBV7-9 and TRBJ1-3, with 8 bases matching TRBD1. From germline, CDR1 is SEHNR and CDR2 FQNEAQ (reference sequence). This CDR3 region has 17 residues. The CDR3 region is CASNPGQGRNSGNTMYF. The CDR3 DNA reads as TGTGCCAGCAACCCAGGACAGGGAAGAAACTCTGGAAACACCATGTATTTT.

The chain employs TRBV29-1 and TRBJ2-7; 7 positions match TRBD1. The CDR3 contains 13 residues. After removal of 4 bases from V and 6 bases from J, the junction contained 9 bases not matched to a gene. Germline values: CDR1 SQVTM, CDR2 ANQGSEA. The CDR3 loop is CSVVDRAAFEQYF. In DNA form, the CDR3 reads TGCAGCGTTGTCGACAGGGCCGCATTCGAGCAGTACTTC.

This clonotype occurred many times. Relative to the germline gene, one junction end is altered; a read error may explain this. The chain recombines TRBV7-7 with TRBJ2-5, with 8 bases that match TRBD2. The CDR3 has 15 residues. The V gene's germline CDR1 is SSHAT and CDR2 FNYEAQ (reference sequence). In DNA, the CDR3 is TGTGCTAGCAGCTTAGATTCCGGGGGGGGTGAGACCCAGTACTTC. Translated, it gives CASSLDSGGGETQYF.

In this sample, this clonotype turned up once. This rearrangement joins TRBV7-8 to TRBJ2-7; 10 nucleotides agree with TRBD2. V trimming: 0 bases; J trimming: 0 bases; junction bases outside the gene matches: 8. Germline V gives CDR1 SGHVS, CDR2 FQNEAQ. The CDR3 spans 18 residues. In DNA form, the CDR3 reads TGTGCCAGCAGCTTAGCGCCTAGCGGGGGCCCGAGCTCCTACGAGCAGTACTTC. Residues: CASSLAPSGGPSSYEQYF.

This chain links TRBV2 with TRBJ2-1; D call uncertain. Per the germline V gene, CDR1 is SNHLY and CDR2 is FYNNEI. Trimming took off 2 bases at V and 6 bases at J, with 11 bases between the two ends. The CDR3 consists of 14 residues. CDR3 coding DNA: TGTGCCAGCAGTGAATTAAGGTCCGGCAATGAGCAGTTCTTC. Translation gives CASSELRSGNEQFF.

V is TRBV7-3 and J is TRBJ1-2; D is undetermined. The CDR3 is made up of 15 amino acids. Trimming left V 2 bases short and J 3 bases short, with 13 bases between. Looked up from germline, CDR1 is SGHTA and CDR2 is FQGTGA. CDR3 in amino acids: CASSLSAGTDYGYTF. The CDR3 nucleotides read TGTGCCAGCAGCTTATCCGCTGGAACGGACTATGGCTACACCTTC.

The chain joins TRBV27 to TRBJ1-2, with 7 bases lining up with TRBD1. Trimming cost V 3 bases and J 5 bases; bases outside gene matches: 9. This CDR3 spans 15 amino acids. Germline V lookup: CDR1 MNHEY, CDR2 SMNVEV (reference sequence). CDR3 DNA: TGTGCCAGCAGTTTCAACCACCGGGACAGATATGGCTACACCTTC. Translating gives CASSFNHRDRYGYTF.

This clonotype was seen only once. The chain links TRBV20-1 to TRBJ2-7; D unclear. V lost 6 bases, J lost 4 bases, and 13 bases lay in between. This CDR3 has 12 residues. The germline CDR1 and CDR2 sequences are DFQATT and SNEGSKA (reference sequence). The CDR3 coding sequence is TGCAGTGCACCCAGAAGTCCATACGAGCAGTACTTC. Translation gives CSAPRSPYEQYF.

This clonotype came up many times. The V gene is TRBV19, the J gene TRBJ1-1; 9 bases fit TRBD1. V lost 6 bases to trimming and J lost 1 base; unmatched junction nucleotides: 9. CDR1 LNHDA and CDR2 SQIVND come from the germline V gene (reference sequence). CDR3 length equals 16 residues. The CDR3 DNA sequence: TGTGCCAGTAGGCGAGGACCGGGACAGGGGAACACTGAAGCTTTCTTT. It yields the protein CASRRGPGQGNTEAFF.

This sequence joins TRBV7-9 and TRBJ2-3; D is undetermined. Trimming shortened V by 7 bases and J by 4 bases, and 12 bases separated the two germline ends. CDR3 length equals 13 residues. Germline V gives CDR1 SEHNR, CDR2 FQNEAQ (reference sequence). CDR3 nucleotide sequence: TGTGCCAGCATCTCACGAGAGGCAGATACGCAGTATTTT. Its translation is CASISREADTQYF.

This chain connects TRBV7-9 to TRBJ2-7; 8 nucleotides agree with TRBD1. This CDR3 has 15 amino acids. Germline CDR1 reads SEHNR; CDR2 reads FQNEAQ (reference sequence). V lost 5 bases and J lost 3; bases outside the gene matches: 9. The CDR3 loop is CASSRGGQGDYEQYF. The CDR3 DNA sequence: TGTGCCAGCAGCCGAGGCGGACAGGGAGACTACGAGCAGTACTTC.

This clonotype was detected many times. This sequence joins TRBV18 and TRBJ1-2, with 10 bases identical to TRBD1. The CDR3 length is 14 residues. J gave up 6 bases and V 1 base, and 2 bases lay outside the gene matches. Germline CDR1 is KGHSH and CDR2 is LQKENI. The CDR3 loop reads CASSPRGQGHGYTF. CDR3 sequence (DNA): TGTGCCAGCTCACCACGGGGACAGGGGCATGGCTACACCTTC.

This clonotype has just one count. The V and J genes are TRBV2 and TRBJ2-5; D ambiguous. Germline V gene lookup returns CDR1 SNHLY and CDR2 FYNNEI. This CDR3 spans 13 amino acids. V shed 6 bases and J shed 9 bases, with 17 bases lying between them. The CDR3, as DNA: TGTGCCAGCAGCGAATTCACGGATCAGCCCCAGTACTTC. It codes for CASSEFTDQPQYF.

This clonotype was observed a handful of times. The CDR3 sequence: CASNSGLAADTQYF. DNA of the CDR3: TGTGCCAGTAACTCGGGACTAGCGGCAGATACGCAGTATTTT. The chain links TRBV19 to TRBJ2-3; TRBD2 matches at 11 bases. V shed 7 bases, J shed 4 bases, and the junction held 4 bases outside the gene matches. Germline CDR1 LNHDA, CDR2 SQIVND (reference sequence). The CDR3 is 14 amino acids.

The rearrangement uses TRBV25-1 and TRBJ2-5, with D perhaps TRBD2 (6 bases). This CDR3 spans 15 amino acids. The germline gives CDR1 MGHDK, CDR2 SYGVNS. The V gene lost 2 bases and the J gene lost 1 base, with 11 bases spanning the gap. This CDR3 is CASSEGGTAQETQYF. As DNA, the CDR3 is TGTGCCAGCAGTGAAGGGGGGACGGCCCAAGAGACCCAGTACTTC.

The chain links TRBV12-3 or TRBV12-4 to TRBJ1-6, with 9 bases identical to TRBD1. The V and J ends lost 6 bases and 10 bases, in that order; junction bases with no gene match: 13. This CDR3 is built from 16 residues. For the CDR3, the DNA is TGTGCCAGCAGCTTACTGGAGGGACAGGGTGCATCACCCCTCCACTTT. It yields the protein CASSLLEGQGASPLHF.

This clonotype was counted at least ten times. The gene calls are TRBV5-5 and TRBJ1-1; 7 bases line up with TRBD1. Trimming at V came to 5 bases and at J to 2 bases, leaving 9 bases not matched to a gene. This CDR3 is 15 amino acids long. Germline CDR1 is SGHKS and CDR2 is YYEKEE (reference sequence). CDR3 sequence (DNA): TGTGCCAGCAGGACTGCGGGACAGATTAACACTGAAGCTTTCTTT. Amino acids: CASRTAGQINTEAFF. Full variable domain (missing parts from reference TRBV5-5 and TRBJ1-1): DAGVTQSPTHLIKTRGQQVTLRCSPISGHKSVSWYQQVLGQGPQFIFQYYEKEERGRGNFPDRFSARQFPNYSSELNVNALLLGDSALYLCASRTAGQINTEAFFGQGTRLTVV.

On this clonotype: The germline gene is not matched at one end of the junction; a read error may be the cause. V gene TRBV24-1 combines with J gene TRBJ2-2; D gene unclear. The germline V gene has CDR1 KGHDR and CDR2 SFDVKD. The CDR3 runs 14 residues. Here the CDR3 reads CATGDLAVTGELFF. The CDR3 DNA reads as TGTGCCACCGGTGATTTGGCGGTAACCGGGGAGCTGTTTTTT.

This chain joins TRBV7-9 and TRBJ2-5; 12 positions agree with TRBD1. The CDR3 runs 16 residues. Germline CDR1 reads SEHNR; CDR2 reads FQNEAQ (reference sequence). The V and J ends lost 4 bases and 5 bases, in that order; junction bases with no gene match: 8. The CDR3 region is CASSCWDRGLGETQYF. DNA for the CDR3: TGTGCCAGCAGCTGTTGGGACAGGGGGCTAGGCGAGACCCAGTACTTC.